The 31 T cell receptor beta chains given below trace back to one sample, sequenced in a study of blood T cells in healthy people across ages. Alongside a J-beta primer mix, a sample-barcoded 5' primer served in a second PCR lasting about 6 to 11 cycles. TCRdb reprocessed the 5' RACE reads with MiXCR, giving one entry per CDR3 protein. The sample includes around 900,000 distinct CDR3 sequences, around 30% of them seen just once. The sequencing input was blood. These receptors originate from a woman older than 75 in good health.

The rearrangement links TRBV7-9 to TRBJ2-7; D possibly corresponds to TRBD2 (5 bases). CDR1 and CDR2 from the germline V gene are SEHNR and FQNEAQ (reference sequence). The CDR3 consists of 15 residues. Trimming removed 1 base from V and 1 base from J, with 11 bases in between. The CDR3 is CASSLGLGGSYEQYF. The CDR3, as DNA: TGTGCCAGCAGCTTAGGTCTCGGAGGATCCTACGAGCAGTACTTC. The full variable domain, in which reference TRBV7-9 and TRBJ2-7 provide the parts outside the CDR3, is DTGVSQNPRHKITKRGQNVTFRCDPISEHNRLYWYRQTLGQGPEFLTYFQNEAQLEKSRLLSDRFSAERPKGSFSTLEIQRTEQGDSAMYLCASSLGLGGSYEQYFGPGTRLTVT.

The chain carries TRBV5-1 and TRBJ2-1; TRBD2 might be the D (6 bases). Germline CDR1 and CDR2: SGHRS and YFSETQ. Trimming cost V 6 bases and J 7 bases, with 14 bases left between them. CDR3 size: 13 residues. CDR3 sequence reads: CASTRDGGNEQFF. The CDR3 DNA sequence: TGCGCCAGCACCCGGGACGGGGGAAATGAGCAGTTCTTC.

This clonotype was observed at least ten times. The genes are TRBV7-2 and TRBJ1-5; D is undetermined. Germline V CDR1 and CDR2: SGHTA, FQGNSA. The ends were cut back, 4 bases at V and 0 bases at J, with 7 bases in the middle. The CDR3 spans 14 residues. CDR3 in amino acids: CASSWTDSNQPQHF. The CDR3 region has the DNA TGTGCCAGCAGCTGGACGGATAGCAATCAGCCCCAGCATTTT.

For this clonotype: Since a much larger clone is just one base distant, this may be a read error. The CDR3 bases are TGTACCAGCAGTTCCCCCCCTTGGACAGGGGGCTACACCTTC. Its protein product is CTSSSPPWTGGYTF. The chain links TRBV28 to TRBJ1-2; 8 nucleotides line up with TRBD1. There are 14 residues in the CDR3. The germline CDR1 and CDR2 sequences are MDHEN and SYDVKM.

This clonotype was recorded at least ten times. The chain joins TRBV29-1 to TRBJ2-7; 9 bases fit TRBD2. With V trimmed by 5 bases and J by 1 base, 3 bases remained unmatched. Germline values: CDR1 SQVTM, CDR2 ANQGSEA. This CDR3 region has 13 residues. The CDR3 region is CSVLSGGSYEQYF. In nucleotides, the CDR3 is TGCAGCGTTCTTAGCGGGGGTTCCTACGAGCAGTACTTC.

This clonotype was observed many times. The rearrangement joins TRBV20-1 to TRBJ2-3, with TRBD2 matching over 13 bases. This CDR3 has 16 residues. J lost 3 bases, V lost 5 bases, and 8 bases had no gene match. Germline CDR1 reads DFQATT; CDR2 reads SNEGSKA (reference sequence). The CDR3 region is CSAVGWTSGGTDTQYF. As DNA, the CDR3 is TGCAGTGCTGTGGGCTGGACTAGCGGGGGTACAGATACGCAGTATTTT.

The table lists this clonotype with many counts. V usage is TRBV15 and J usage is TRBJ2-1, with D possibly matching TRBD2 (7 bases). Looked up from germline, CDR1 is LNHNV and CDR2 is YYDKDF (reference sequence). V lost 6 bases, J lost 2 bases, and 14 bases lay in between. The CDR3 consists of 15 residues. The CDR3 DNA reads TGTGCCACCAGTGATGGGAGGGGGGCCTACAATGAGCAGTTCTTC. This gives the protein CATSDGRGAYNEQFF.

V is TRBV20-1 and J is TRBJ2-3; D gene ambiguous. The germline gives CDR1 DFQATT, CDR2 SNEGSKA (reference sequence). The CDR3 covers 14 residues. V was trimmed by 0 bases and J by 3 bases, leaving 10 bases between them. The CDR3 region is CSARDDVGTDTQYF. The CDR3 nucleotides read TGCAGTGCTAGAGATGACGTGGGTACAGATACGCAGTATTTT.

This clonotype showed up just a few times. J is TRBJ2-3 and V is TRBV18; 10 nucleotides align to TRBD2. Germline CDR1 is KGHSH and CDR2 is LQKENI. The trim removed 4 bases at V and 5 bases at J, leaving 6 bases unmatched. The CDR3 length is 15 residues. Here the CDR3 reads CASSRTSGAVDTQYF. CDR3 coding DNA: TGTGCCAGCTCACGGACTAGCGGTGCGGTAGATACGCAGTATTTT.

This clonotype was picked up many times. The chain combines TRBV5-1 with TRBJ2-7; a weak D match, TRBD1 (6 bases). The CDR3 loop spans 14 amino acids. The V gene lost 2 bases and the J gene lost 6 bases, with 15 bases spanning the gap. The germline V gene has CDR1 SGHRS and CDR2 YFSETQ. CDR3: CASSFLGATSEQYF. For the CDR3, the DNA is TGCGCCAGCAGCTTCCTGGGGGCAACTAGCGAGCAGTACTTC.

About this clonotype itself: It may be a read error: a sequence one base away is much more abundant. This chain joins TRBV18 and TRBJ1-2, with D unclear. CDR3 length: 15 amino acids. Per germline, CDR1 KGHSH and CDR2 LQKENI. CDR3 sequence reads: CASSPTTRDTYGHTF. In DNA form, the CDR3 reads TGTGCCAGCTCGCCTACGACGAGAGATACATATGGCCACACCTTC.

This clonotype was observed at least ten times. V is TRBV28 and J is TRBJ2-1; either TRBD1 or TRBD2 may fit D (5 bases each). The CDR3 has 12 amino acids. The ends were cut back, 5 bases at V and 9 bases at J, with 11 bases in the middle. Germline V gives CDR1 MDHEN, CDR2 SYDVKM. CDR3 nucleotide sequence: TGTGCCAGCAGTCAACGGGGCGTTGAGCAGTTCTTC. This encodes CASSQRGVEQFF.

The rearrangement joins TRBV6-2 or TRBV6-3 to TRBJ2-1; TRBD2 matches 8 bases. The germline V gene has CDR1 MNHEY and CDR2 SVGEGT. The junction had 5 bases not matched to a gene; V was cut back by 5 bases and J by 2 bases. This CDR3 has 15 residues. For the CDR3, the DNA is TGTGCCAGCAGTATACGAGCGGGGGCCTACAATGAGCAGTTCTTC. This codes for CASSIRAGAYNEQFF.

This clonotype was found a few times. V is TRBV12-3 or TRBV12-4 and J is TRBJ1-1; no clear D gene. The CDR3 runs 13 residues. V shed 3 bases and J shed 8 bases, with 13 bases lying between them. CDR3 DNA sequence: TGTGCCAGCAGTTTCCGGGGTGGTGCGGAAGCTTTCTTT. Translating gives CASSFRGGAEAFF.

The chain is built from TRBV28 and TRBJ1-6, with TRBD1 matching 7 bases. The CDR3 extends over 14 amino acids. With 7 bases clipped from V and 8 bases from J, the junction kept 8 bases outside the gene matches. Germline lookup yields CDR1 MDHEN and CDR2 SYDVKM. Written as DNA, the CDR3 is TGTGCCAGCAATGGGGGCAGGGGGGATTCACCCCTCCACTTT. Its protein is CASNGGRGDSPLHF.

This chain uses TRBV28 with TRBJ2-5, with D perhaps TRBD1 (5 bases). The CDR3 extends over 16 amino acids. The germline V gene has CDR1 MDHEN and CDR2 SYDVKM. Trimming left V 6 bases short and J 4 bases short, with 21 bases between. The DNA for the CDR3 is TGTGCCAGCAGCTCTCTCCACTTGACTCAGGGAGAGACCCAGTACTTC. Residues: CASSSLHLTQGETQYF.

This clonotype was seen only a few times. V is TRBV25-1 and J is TRBJ1-1; no firm D call. The V gene lost 6 bases and the J gene lost 2 bases, with 7 bases spanning the gap. The CDR3 contains 12 residues. The germline gives CDR1 MGHDK, CDR2 SYGVNS. For the CDR3, the DNA is TGTGCCAGCAGGGACTATAACACTGAAGCTTTCTTT. Translating it yields CASRDYNTEAFF.

This chain links TRBV29-1 with TRBJ2-1; 9 nucleotides align to TRBD2. The CDR3 is made up of 12 amino acids. After removal of 0 bases from V and 13 bases from J, the junction contained 4 bases not matched to a gene. The germline V gene has CDR1 SQVTM and CDR2 ANQGSEA. DNA for the CDR3: TGCAGCGTTGAAGAGCTCCTAGCGGGACAGTTCTTC. Its translation is CSVEELLAGQFF.

In its sample, this clonotype was seen many times. The chain uses TRBV18 and TRBJ2-1; 9 nucleotides align to TRBD1. The CDR3 is 16 residues long. The V gene end was trimmed by 3 bases and the J gene end by 6 bases; junction bases not matched to a gene: 9. Germline V gene sequence: CDR1 KGHSH, CDR2 LQKENI. The CDR3, as DNA: TGTGCCAGCTCACCGGTGGGACAGGGTGGATCCAATGAGCAGTTCTTC. It is translated as CASSPVGQGGSNEQFF.

This clonotype was seen a handful of times. The chain combines TRBV7-2 with TRBJ2-4; D is undetermined. CDR1 and CDR2 from the germline V gene are SGHTA and FQGNSA. V lost 0 bases, J lost 15 bases, and 15 bases lay in between. CDR3 length equals 13 residues. The CDR3 is CASSLASRTPGYF. The CDR3 DNA reads TGTGCCAGCAGCTTAGCGAGTAGGACCCCGGGGTACTTC.

This clonotype was detected a few times. This chain uses TRBV20-1 with TRBJ1-2, with a tentative D call TRBD1 (6 bases). Trimming took off 4 bases at V and 6 bases at J, with 18 bases between the two ends. CDR1 and CDR2 (germline): DFQATT, SNEGSKA (reference sequence). CDR3 length: 14 residues. This chain's CDR3 is CSAKTRGGGHGYTF. For the CDR3, the DNA is TGCAGTGCTAAGACCCGCGGAGGGGGTCATGGCTACACCTTC.

This clonotype came up a few times. This chain joins TRBV20-1 and TRBJ1-1; D unclear. Between the trimmed V and J ends, which lost 0 bases and 2 bases, there was a span of 10 bases. This CDR3 region has 14 residues. Germline V CDR1 and CDR2: DFQATT, SNEGSKA (reference sequence). The CDR3 DNA sequence: TGCAGTGCTAGAGATTATCTTCTCAACACTGAAGCTTTCTTT. The encoded protein is CSARDYLLNTEAFF.

This clonotype has a handful of counts. The rearrangement uses TRBV20-1 and TRBJ1-4, with TRBD1 identical over 8 bases. Per germline, CDR1 DFQATT and CDR2 SNEGSKA (reference sequence). The length of the CDR3 is 13 residues. With 6 bases clipped from V and 8 bases from J, the junction kept 8 bases outside the gene matches. The CDR3 DNA reads as TGCAGTGCCGGGAGACAGGGGAGGGAAAAACTGTTTTTT. Translated: CSAGRQGREKLFF.

Details on this clonotype: Being one base from a much bigger clone, this may be a read error. The gene calls are TRBV5-1 and TRBJ2-5; TRBD2 agrees at 9 bases. Germline CDR1 and CDR2: SGHRS and YFSETQ. The CDR3 totals 14 residues. Losses at the gene ends were 3 bases for V and 11 bases for J; bases not matched to a gene: 11. The CDR3 DNA sequence: TGCGCCAGCAGCTGGGAACTAGCGGGCAATGAGCAGTACTTC. It codes for CASSWELAGNEQYF.

The chain combines TRBV7-2 with TRBJ2-5; 15 positions match TRBD2. The J call could be wrong; TRBJ2-7 is a better fit for the DNA end. The CDR3 is 16 residues long. Germline-derived CDR1 and CDR2 are SGHTA and FQGNSA. The CDR3 is CASSPRTSGGALEQYF. In DNA, the CDR3 is TGTGCCAGCAGCCCCAGGACTAGCGGGGGGGCTCTCGAGCAGTACTTC.

This clonotype was picked up a small number of times. The chain is built from TRBV20-1 and TRBJ1-4; D ambiguous. The CDR3 has 15 residues. V was clipped by 0 bases and J by 3 bases, with 11 bases between them. Looked up from germline, CDR1 is DFQATT and CDR2 is SNEGSKA (reference sequence). In nucleotides, the CDR3 is TGCAGTGCTAGAGATGCGAAACTGGCTAATGAAAAACTGTTTTTT. As protein: CSARDAKLANEKLFF.

This clonotype came up many times. The V gene is TRBV5-8, the J gene TRBJ2-1, with TRBD2 identical over 10 bases. V was pared by 6 bases and J by 9 bases, with 12 bases of the junction left unmatched. The CDR3 extends over 15 amino acids. Germline values: CDR1 SGHTS, CDR2 YDEGEE. CDR3 sequence: CASTHGERGGFEQFF. CDR3 DNA sequence: TGTGCCAGCACCCACGGCGAGCGGGGGGGCTTTGAGCAGTTCTTC.

This clonotype showed up many times. The V and J genes are TRBV18 and TRBJ2-7; D uncertain. Trimming left V 2 bases short and J 6 bases short, with 8 bases between. The CDR3 runs 12 residues. CDR1 and CDR2 from the germline V gene are KGHSH and LQKENI. CDR3 loop: CASSPDVGEQYF. CDR3 nucleotide sequence: TGTGCCAGCTCACCAGACGTTGGCGAGCAGTACTTC.

The sample holds many counts of this clonotype. The gene calls are TRBV4-3 and TRBJ1-2; the D gene is possibly TRBD1 (6 bases). Trimming cost V 5 bases and J 8 bases, with 15 bases left between them. Per the germline V gene, CDR1 is LGHNA and CDR2 is YSLEER. The CDR3 totals 13 residues. The CDR3 sequence is CASSFEQGRGYTF. The CDR3 DNA reads as TGCGCCAGCAGCTTCGAACAGGGCAGAGGCTACACCTTC.

Written as DNA, the CDR3 is TGTGCCACCAGCCACGGGAGAGGGAGTTACCATGAGCAGTACTTC. This gives the protein CATSHGRGSYHEQYF. The J gene is TRBJ2-7, the V gene TRBV24-1; weak D call: TRBD2 (6 bases). This CDR3 is built from 15 residues. Per the germline V gene, CDR1 is KGHDR and CDR2 is SFDVKD. V shed 7 bases and J shed 7 bases, with 22 bases lying between them.

The rearrangement uses TRBV5-6 and TRBJ2-1; TRBD2 aligns across 8 bases. The DNA end favors TRBJ2-7, so the J call may be wrong. CDR3 length equals 15 residues. The V gene's germline CDR1 is SGHDT and CDR2 YYEEEE. CDR3 sequence reads: CASSFSGVPYNEQYF. CDR3 DNA: TGTGCCAGCAGCTTTAGCGGGGTACCGTACAACGAGCAGTACTTC.